Reported below is one T cell receptor (beta chain). The data originate from a study of beta chain features in type 1 diabetes. V was cut by 0 bases and J by 6 bases, with 15 bases left in between. The CDR3 consists of 16 residues. The germline CDR1 and CDR2 sequences are SGHKS and YYEKEE (reference sequence). cDNA synthesis used the whole RNA isolate, giving expressed TCRB sequences. Method: immunoSEQ multiplex PCR; TCRdb's copy keeps in-frame clones and lacks some. The sample comprises roughly 40,000 clones, around 45% of which are singletons, and roughly 0.7% rests with the top ten. V usage is TRBV5-5 and J usage is TRBJ1-4, with D unresolved. Sample: central memory CD4+ T cells from blood. This receptor was identified in a woman aged 18-29 years in good health. DNA for the CDR3: TGTGCCAGCAGCTTGGCCTCGGGGATTGGCGATGAAAAACTGTTTTTT. Translation gives CASSLASGIGDEKLFF.